This T cell receptor beta chain was obtained from a study of neoadjuvant anti-PD-1 for oral cavity cancer. At the level of the study: Around day 43, patients without progression received a fourth nivolumab dose before surgery.

Concerning this clone itself: Its antigen remains unknown.

Patients were newly diagnosed with stage II-IVA oral cavity squamous cell carcinoma without prior systemic or radiation treatment. Germline V gene sequence: CDR1 SNHLY, CDR2 FYNNEI. This CDR3 is built from 14 residues. Trimming took 6 bases from V and 4 from J, leaving 12 bases between them. Produced via immunoSEQ multiplex PCR; TCRdb's table is partial and in-frame only. The sample shows 65,000 to 95,000 clones, more than 80% of them seen only once. Regarding the study as a whole: Each response group had just a few patients in TCR analyses. PBMC Gini-index clonality exceeded responders' in non-responders post-nivolumab.

The sequence was collected from a person aged 35 to 85 with oral cavity squamous cell carcinoma. Here the sequenced sample was PBMCs, taken before nivolumab (anti-PD-1) treatment. The chain carries TRBV2 and TRBJ1-4, with unresolved D. DNA of the CDR3: TGTGCCAGCAGGATACAGTTCCTTAATGAAAAACTGTTTTTT. Translating gives CASRIQFLNEKLFF.